This entry lists 21 T cell receptor beta chains sequenced from one sample in a study of T cells in Graves' hyperthyroidism and ophthalmopathy. RNA transcripts provided the source from which TCR beta CDR3 regions were amplified. The HTBI set primed first-round TCR CDR3 RT-PCR. Each CDR3 protein is one row after TCRdb ran MiXCR on the multiplex PCR reads. The sample records about 760,000 distinct CDR3 sequences, roughly a third being singletons. Sequenced: blood. These receptors originate from a middle-aged woman with Graves' hyperthyroidism.

The genes are TRBV6-5 and TRBJ2-2, with TRBD2 identical over 8 bases. Germline lookup yields CDR1 MNHEY and CDR2 SVGAGI. This CDR3 spans 16 amino acids. With V trimmed by 3 bases and J by 6 bases, 9 bases remained unmatched. Here the CDR3 reads CASSYSGVGGAGELFF. CDR3 DNA sequence: TGTGCCAGCAGTTATAGCGGGGTCGGGGGGGCCGGGGAGCTGTTTTTT.

The chain links TRBV19 to TRBJ2-6; D remains unclear. The CDR3 totals 16 residues. The ends were cut back, 0 bases at V and 0 bases at J, with 6 bases in the middle. CDR1 and CDR2 from the germline V gene are LNHDA and SQIVND (reference sequence). CDR3 region: CASSIDRSSGANVLTF. CDR3 bases: TGTGCCAGTAGTATAGACCGAAGCTCTGGGGCCAACGTCCTGACTTTC.

This clonotype was picked up many times. The chain couples TRBV4-3 to TRBJ1-5; TRBD1 is a possible D gene (5 bases). Per germline, CDR1 LGHNA and CDR2 YSLEER. The CDR3 totals 14 residues. With 0 bases removed from V and 5 bases from J, the gap between germline ends came to 8 bases. CDR3 DNA: TGCGCCAGCAGCCAAGACCTGGGGGATCAGCCCCAGCATTTT. Translating gives CASSQDLGDQPQHF.

About this clonotype itself: A much more abundant neighbour one base away suggests this may be a read error. The chain is built from TRBV10-2 and TRBJ1-3; D is unclear. The germline V gene encodes CDR1 WSHSY and CDR2 SAAADI. The CDR3 totals 14 residues. V gave up 6 bases and J gave up 8 bases, with 17 bases separating them. The CDR3 coding sequence is TGCGCCAGCAGGGAGGTCACAAAAAGGGACACCATATATTTT. This encodes CASREVTKRDTIYF.

The V and J genes are TRBV20-1 and TRBJ1-3; TRBD1 might be the D (5 bases). The V gene's germline CDR1 is DFQATT and CDR2 SNEGSKA (reference sequence). The CDR3 spans 17 residues. Trimming shortened V by 2 bases and J by 4 bases, and 21 bases separated the two germline ends. The CDR3 nucleotides read TGCAGTGCTAGAAAACCCACTCGGACATCCACAGGAAACACCATATATTTT. As protein: CSARKPTRTSTGNTIYF.

J is TRBJ2-7 and V is TRBV20-1; D is possibly TRBD2 (5 bases). Germline V lookup: CDR1 DFQATT, CDR2 SNEGSKA (reference sequence). CDR3 size: 13 residues. Trimming shortened V by 5 bases and J by 2 bases, and 13 bases separated the two germline ends. CDR3 sequence reads: CSADRLAAYEQYF. The CDR3 DNA reads TGCAGTGCTGACCGCCTAGCCGCCTACGAGCAGTACTTC.

This clonotype was counted ten times or more. This chain uses TRBV5-6 with TRBJ1-2; D perhaps matches TRBD1 (5 bases). Germline CDR1 SGHDT, CDR2 YYEEEE. The CDR3 spans 13 residues. Trimming cost V 4 bases and J 3 bases, with 10 bases left between them. CDR3 DNA: TGTGCCAGCAGCGGAGGGACTGACTATGGCTACACCTTC. This translates into CASSGGTDYGYTF. The variable domain in full, with the rest retrieved from reference TRBV5-6 and TRBJ1-2, is DAGVTQSPTHLIKTRGQQVTLRCSPKSGHDTVSWYQQALGQGPQFIFQYYEEEERQRGNFPDRFSGHQFPNYSSELNVNALLLGDSALYLCASSGGTDYGYTFGSGTRLTVV.

This sequence joins TRBV7-3 and TRBJ2-1, with 13 bases matching TRBD2. Germline-derived CDR1 and CDR2 are SGHTA and FQGTGA. This CDR3 has 18 residues. V lost 4 bases, J lost 5 bases, and 11 bases stayed unmatched. CDR3 sequence: CASSSHTGLAGDNNEQFF. As DNA, the CDR3 is TGTGCCAGCAGCTCTCACACCGGACTAGCGGGAGATAACAATGAGCAGTTCTTC.

Note on this clonotype: One end of the junction varies from germline; a read error may be responsible. The chain is built from TRBV7-9 and TRBJ2-7, with no clear D. Germline assignment: CDR1 SEHNR and CDR2 FQNEAQ (reference sequence). The CDR3 is 15 residues long. Written as DNA, the CDR3 is TGCACCAGCAGCCAAGAAGCGTCGCAGGCCGCCGAGCAGTACTTC. Translating it yields CTSSQEASQAAEQYF.

The V gene is TRBV10-2, the J gene TRBJ2-7, with D perhaps matching TRBD1 (6 bases). V lost 0 bases, J lost 3 bases, and 12 bases lay in between. This CDR3 comprises 15 residues. CDR1 is WSHSY, CDR2 SAAADI, per germline. The DNA for the CDR3 is TGCGCCAGCAGTGAGTCGAGTGACAGGAACTACGAGCAGTACTTC. Residues: CASSESSDRNYEQYF.

This clonotype was picked up many times. V usage is TRBV7-2 and J usage is TRBJ1-5; possibly TRBD1 for D (5 bases). Trimming removed 5 bases from V and 7 bases from J, with 15 bases in between. From germline, CDR1 is SGHTA and CDR2 FQGNSA. This CDR3 is 14 amino acids long. DNA for the CDR3: TGTGCCAGCAGCGAAGGGCGGGGCGGGCAGCCCCAGCATTTT. Translation gives CASSEGRGGQPQHF.

As for this clonotype: Compared with germline, one end of the junction differs, possibly owing to a read error. CDR3 amino acids: CSAGAGSTNSGYIF. As DNA, the CDR3 is TGCAGTGCTGGAGCAGGCTCTACTAACTCTGGCTACATCTTC. The chain recombines TRBV20-1 with TRBJ1-2; D is uncertain. Germline V gene data show CDR1 as DFQATT and CDR2 as SNEGSKA (reference sequence). The CDR3 length is 14 residues.

In its sample, this clonotype was seen many times. The chain is built from TRBV2 and TRBJ1-1; D remains ambiguous. Trimming cost V 2 bases and J 4 bases, with 11 bases left between them. CDR3 length: 14 residues. From germline, CDR1 is SNHLY and CDR2 FYNNEI. The CDR3 nucleotides read TGTGCCAGCAGTGAATTTGGGGTTGGCACTGAAGCTTTCTTT. Residues: CASSEFGVGTEAFF.

This clonotype has just a few counts. The J gene is TRBJ1-1, the V gene TRBV7-9; D might be TRBD1 (6 bases). CDR3 length: 14 residues. CDR1 and CDR2 from the germline V gene are SEHNR and FQNEAQ (reference sequence). V was clipped by 4 bases and J by 1 base, with 10 bases between them. This chain's CDR3 is CASSSPQGNTEAFF. CDR3 DNA sequence: TGTGCCAGCAGCTCACCACAGGGGAACACTGAAGCTTTCTTT.

V and J are TRBV11-2 and TRBJ2-5; D is possibly TRBD2 (5 bases). CDR1 is SGHAT, CDR2 FQNNGV, per germline. V was clipped by 1 base and J by 5 bases, with 11 bases between them. The CDR3 covers 14 residues. CDR3 in amino acids: CASSLGDGGETQYF. The CDR3 bases are TGTGCCAGCAGCTTAGGTGATGGCGGGGAGACCCAGTACTTC.

The V gene is TRBV6-5, the J gene TRBJ1-5, with D perhaps matching TRBD1 (6 bases). The V and J ends lost 5 bases and 15 bases respectively, with 17 bases between them. The CDR3 runs to 12 residues. CDR1 and CDR2 (germline): MNHEY, SVGAGI. This chain's CDR3 is CASSELDRKRHF. CDR3 nucleotides: TGTGCCAGCAGTGAATTAGACAGGAAGAGGCATTTT.

This clonotype has at least ten counts. The chain carries TRBV25-1 and TRBJ1-2, with D unresolved. Deletions cut 2 bases from V and 4 bases from J, with 14 bases between. Germline V gene sequence: CDR1 MGHDK, CDR2 SYGVNS. The CDR3 totals 15 residues. The CDR3 sequence is CASSEGVGEIYGYTF. The CDR3 region has the DNA TGTGCCAGCAGTGAAGGCGTAGGAGAGATCTATGGCTACACCTTC.

This clonotype was recorded only once. J is TRBJ2-1 and V is TRBV19; D not resolved. The germline V gene has CDR1 LNHDA and CDR2 SQIVND (reference sequence). V was shortened by 5 bases and J by 5 bases, with 10 bases between the two germline ends. CDR3 size: 13 residues. CDR3 loop: CASSAAWNNEQFF. Here the CDR3 DNA reads TGTGCCAGTAGTGCGGCATGGAACAATGAGCAGTTCTTC.

The chain combines TRBV10-3 with TRBJ1-6; D is possibly TRBD1 (5 bases). The germline gives CDR1 ENHRY, CDR2 SYGVKD. Between the trimmed V and J ends, which lost 0 bases and 9 bases, there was a span of 18 bases. CDR3 size: 17 residues. The CDR3 nucleotides read TGTGCCATCAGTGAGTCTTGGGGCACTTCTCTGGGTTCACCCCTCCACTTT. Translation gives CAISESWGTSLGSPLHF.

This clonotype has at least ten counts. The rearrangement uses TRBV10-3 and TRBJ1-6; TRBD1 aligns across 10 bases. The germline gives CDR1 ENHRY, CDR2 SYGVKD. V was pared by 6 bases and J by 8 bases, with 7 bases of the junction left unmatched. This CDR3 comprises 15 residues. The CDR3 protein is CAISARDRGDSPLHF. CDR3 bases: TGTGCCATCAGCGCCCGGGACAGGGGTGATTCACCCCTCCACTTT.

This clonotype was seen more than once but under ten times. The chain is built from TRBV7-2 and TRBJ1-2, with D hard to call. Germline V gene data show CDR1 as SGHTA and CDR2 as FQGNSA. Trimming took off 2 bases at V and 6 bases at J, with 19 bases between the two ends. The CDR3 spans 16 residues. The CDR3 DNA follows: TGTGCCAGCAGCTTACCCGGTTTTTGGGATTTGGATGGCTACACCTTC. Protein product: CASSLPGFWDLDGYTF. Looking up the rest from reference TRBV7-2 and TRBJ1-2 gives the full variable domain: GAGVSQSPSNKVTEKGKDVELRCDPISGHTALYWYRQSLGQGLEFLIYFQGNSAPDKSGLPSDRFSAERTGGSVSTLTIQRTQQEDSAVYLCASSLPGFWDLDGYTFGSGTRLTVV.